One sample yielded the 32 T cell receptor beta chains listed below, sequenced in a study of OX40 agonist ivuxolimab in advanced cancers. Sequencing was performed with immunoSEQ multiplex PCR; in TCRdb, only in-frame clones are kept and a portion is missing. Counted here are approximately 76,000 clones, approximately 85% occurring once; the ten biggest clones make up roughly 6%. The sample here was CD4+ or CD8+ T cells sorted from blood, taken in a trial of the OX40 agonist ivuxolimab. The receptors here all came from an adult with an advanced solid tumor such as melanoma, head and neck, liver or kidney cancer.

The chain combines TRBV30 with TRBJ1-1; D ambiguous. CDR1 is GTSNPN and CDR2 is SVGIG in the germline V gene (reference sequence). V shed 4 bases and J shed 1 base, with 10 bases lying between them. The CDR3 contains 13 residues. The CDR3 protein is CAWNRQPNTEAFF. The CDR3 DNA sequence: TGTGCCTGGAATCGGCAACCGAACACTGAAGCTTTCTTT.

J is TRBJ2-7 and V is TRBV11-3; D gene ambiguous. Germline V gene data show CDR1 as SGHNT and CDR2 as YENEEA. V shed 3 bases and J shed 6 bases, with 12 bases lying between them. The length of the CDR3 is 13 residues. Written as DNA, the CDR3 is TGTGCCAGCAGCTTGGGGATGGGTTTCGAGCAGTACTTC. Protein product: CASSLGMGFEQYF.

Points on this clone: This sample includes further DNA sequences coding for the same CDR3. The rearrangement uses TRBV29-1 and TRBJ2-7, with D hard to call. From germline, CDR1 is SQVTM and CDR2 ANQGSEA. This CDR3 is 11 amino acids long. Trimming cost V 1 base and J 2 bases, with 3 bases left between them. The CDR3 region is CSVEAAYEQYF. The CDR3 DNA follows: TGCAGCGTTGAAGCCGCCTACGAGCAGTACTTC.

This chain links TRBV4-2 with TRBJ2-7, with 15 bases aligning to TRBD2. This CDR3 has 21 amino acids. J was trimmed by 5 bases and V by 0 bases; bases with no gene match: 17. From germline, CDR1 is LGHNA and CDR2 YNFKEQ. CDR3 in DNA: TGTGCCAGCAGCCAAGATTGGAGGGGCCCCGGACTAGCGGGAGGGAGCGACGAGCAGTACTTC. Translating it yields CASSQDWRGPGLAGGSDEQYF.

The J gene is TRBJ2-7, the V gene TRBV5-6, with D uncertain. The length of the CDR3 is 15 residues. The germline V gene encodes CDR1 SGHDT and CDR2 YYEEEE. Trimming cost V 0 bases and J 3 bases, with 13 bases left between them. DNA of the CDR3: TGTGCCAGCAGCTTGGCTGGGGAAGTCGACTACGAGCAGTACTTC. It translates to CASSLAGEVDYEQYF.

The chain links TRBV5-4 to TRBJ2-1; D is ambiguous. The V end was cut by 2 bases, the J end by 6 bases, with 3 bases between. Germline lookup yields CDR1 SGHNT and CDR2 YYREEE (reference sequence). The CDR3 has 11 amino acids. CDR3 region: CASSFFNEQFF. The CDR3 DNA reads TGTGCCAGCAGCTTTTTCAATGAGCAGTTCTTC.

This chain joins TRBV29-1 and TRBJ2-7, with 7 nucleotides matching TRBD1. From germline, CDR1 is SQVTM and CDR2 ANQGSEA. The CDR3 has 14 residues. Trimming cost V 3 bases and J 1 base; bases outside gene matches: 6. CDR3 bases: TGCAGCGTTGAGGTACAGGGGCTATCCTACGAGCAGTACTTC. Its translation is CSVEVQGLSYEQYF.

The chain has TRBV11-2 and TRBJ1-1, with 12 bases identical to TRBD1. The CDR3 runs to 18 residues. The V gene's germline CDR1 is SGHAT and CDR2 FQNNGV. V was pared by 5 bases and J by 1 base, with 11 bases of the junction left unmatched. CDR3 nucleotides: TGTGCCAGCAGCATCCGAGGGGGGACAGGGGGCAGGAACACTGAAGCTTTCTTT. It codes for CASSIRGGTGGRNTEAFF.

The chain recombines TRBV10-2 with TRBJ1-2, with D maybe TRBD1 (5 bases). The CDR3 consists of 16 residues. Germline CDR1 reads WSHSY; CDR2 reads SAAADI. The V gene lost 2 bases and the J gene lost 1 base, with 14 bases spanning the gap. CDR3 coding DNA: TGCGCCAGCAGTGAGGGTTTAGGGACTATTAACTATGGCTACACCTTC. Residues: CASSEGLGTINYGYTF.

This rearrangement joins TRBV2 to TRBJ1-1; D unresolved. Trimming took off 4 bases at V and 0 bases at J, with 9 bases between the two ends. Germline CDR1 reads SNHLY; CDR2 reads FYNNEI. The CDR3 extends over 14 amino acids. CDR3 region: CASSVAEMNTEAFF. CDR3 nucleotides: TGTGCCAGCAGTGTGGCAGAGATGAACACTGAAGCTTTCTTT.

This clone was counted a single time. The chain joins TRBV6-5 to TRBJ2-5; either TRBD1 or TRBD2 may supply D (6 bases each). This CDR3 spans 13 amino acids. The V end lost 7 bases, the J end lost 6 bases, and 15 bases lay between the germline ends. Germline V gives CDR1 MNHEY, CDR2 SVGAGI. Here the CDR3 DNA reads TGTGCCAGCACTAGAGGGGGGATTCAGACCCAGTACTTC. This encodes CASTRGGIQTQYF.

CDR3 loop: CASSLGEGPDTQYF. The CDR3 nucleotides are TGTGCCAGCAGCTTAGGGGAGGGCCCAGATACGCAGTATTTT. The chain uses TRBV7-9 and TRBJ2-3; 7 nucleotides align to TRBD2. V lost 1 base, J lost 4 bases, and 2 bases stayed unmatched. The CDR3 has 14 residues. Germline V gene lookup returns CDR1 SEHNR and CDR2 FQNEAQ (reference sequence).

This chain joins TRBV6-1 and TRBJ2-7; D possibly corresponds to TRBD2 (5 bases). In germline, CDR1 is MNHNS, CDR2 SASEGT. Trimming took 0 bases from V and 3 from J, leaving 9 bases between them. This CDR3 is built from 14 residues. This chain's CDR3 is CASSEAPGYYEQYF. As DNA, the CDR3 is TGTGCCAGCAGTGAAGCTCCGGGGTACTACGAGCAGTACTTC.

The V and J genes are TRBV6-1 and TRBJ1-5; D is uncertain. Trimming removed 3 bases from V and 2 bases from J, with 8 bases in between. CDR1 is MNHNS and CDR2 is SASEGT in the germline V gene. This CDR3 comprises 14 residues. The CDR3 protein is CASSERQGNQPQHF. In nucleotides, the CDR3 is TGTGCCAGCAGTGAGCGGCAGGGCAATCAGCCCCAGCATTTT.

This clone was observed a single time. The rearrangement links TRBV30 to TRBJ2-3; no clear D gene. Between the trimmed V and J ends, which lost 0 bases and 2 bases, there was a span of 6 bases. The V gene's germline CDR1 is GTSNPN and CDR2 SVGIG (reference sequence). The length of the CDR3 is 13 residues. CDR3 nucleotide sequence: TGTGCCTGGAGTGTAAAAGCCACAGATACGCAGTATTTT. Translation: CAWSVKATDTQYF.

The V gene is TRBV7-3, the J gene TRBJ2-2, with a possible D match to TRBD2 (7 bases). The germline gives CDR1 SGHTA, CDR2 FQGTGA. V lost 5 bases and J 5 bases, leaving 12 bases between the germline ends. The CDR3 runs to 14 residues. The CDR3 bases are TGTGCCAGCAGCCCCGGGGGGCGGACCGGGGAGCTGTTTTTT. It yields the protein CASSPGGRTGELFF.

This clone was seen once. This chain connects TRBV6-5 to TRBJ1-1, with TRBD1 matching 9 bases. Unmatched junction bases numbered 8, after V lost 6 bases and J lost 6 bases. Germline CDR1 reads MNHEY; CDR2 reads SVGAGI. This CDR3 is 14 amino acids long. The CDR3 is CASRGTGPEAEAFF. The DNA of the CDR3 is TGTGCCAGCAGGGGGACAGGGCCCGAAGCTGAAGCTTTCTTT.

The V and J genes are TRBV29-1 and TRBJ2-3, with TRBD2 identical over 10 bases. Germline V lookup: CDR1 SQVTM, CDR2 ANQGSEA. The ends lost 1 base at V and 0 bases at J; junction bases unmatched: 4. CDR3 size: 16 residues. The CDR3 protein is CSVEGASGGSTDTQYF. The CDR3 DNA is TGCAGCGTTGAAGGGGCTAGCGGGGGAAGCACAGATACGCAGTATTTT.

This sequence joins TRBV11-3 and TRBJ2-7; D might be TRBD2 (5 bases). The CDR3 totals 13 residues. Germline CDR1 and CDR2: SGHNT and YENEEA. With 0 bases removed from V and 9 bases from J, the gap between germline ends came to 12 bases. For the CDR3, the DNA is TGTGCCAGCAGCTTAGAGGGTGCCCGGGGGCAGTACTTC. It encodes CASSLEGARGQYF.

The rearrangement links TRBV4-1 to TRBJ1-5; no reliable D call. Germline V gene data show CDR1 as MGHRA and CDR2 as YSYEKL. The V gene lost 8 bases and the J gene lost 7 bases, with 15 bases spanning the gap. The CDR3 has 13 amino acids. The CDR3 DNA sequence: TGCGCCAGCGGGTCAGATGTGGGGCAGCCCCAGCATTTT. It is translated as CASGSDVGQPQHF.

The rearrangement joins TRBV29-1 to TRBJ2-6; TRBD1 is a possible D gene (6 bases). This CDR3 is 15 amino acids long. Germline V CDR1 and CDR2: SQVTM, ANQGSEA. With 4 bases removed from V and 3 bases from J, the gap between germline ends came to 13 bases. The CDR3 DNA reads as TGCAGCGTTGGAAACAGGGCCAATGGGGCCAACGTCCTGACTTTC. Amino acids: CSVGNRANGANVLTF.

This clone showed up just once. The J gene is TRBJ2-7, the V gene TRBV5-4, with 10 bases lining up with TRBD2. Losses at the gene ends were 4 bases for V and 0 bases for J; bases not matched to a gene: 7. The CDR3 runs to 16 residues. Germline V gene lookup returns CDR1 SGHNT and CDR2 YYREEE (reference sequence). CDR3 in DNA: TGTGCCAGCAGCCCAGGACTAGCGGAGGCCTCCTACGAGCAGTACTTC. Its translation: CASSPGLAEASYEQYF.

This sequence joins TRBV30 and TRBJ1-2; D ambiguous. CDR3 length equals 10 residues. Looked up from germline, CDR1 is GTSNPN and CDR2 is SVGIG (reference sequence). Trimming removed 7 bases at V and 4 bases at J, with 7 bases between. Here the CDR3 DNA reads TGTGCCTCCGGGATCTATGGCTACACCTTC. Amino acids: CASGIYGYTF.

The chain combines TRBV11-2 with TRBJ2-7, with 9 bases aligning to TRBD1. The ends lost 4 bases at V and 3 bases at J; junction bases unmatched: 7. The CDR3 length is 15 residues. Germline V lookup: CDR1 SGHAT, CDR2 FQNNGV. CDR3 sequence: CASSSTGGSSYEQYF. Written as DNA, the CDR3 is TGTGCCAGCAGCTCCACAGGGGGCTCGAGCTACGAGCAGTACTTC.

The V and J genes are TRBV28 and TRBJ2-2; D is undetermined. The CDR3 totals 13 residues. V lost 3 bases to trimming and J lost 6 bases, with 8 bases between them. Germline-derived CDR1 and CDR2 are MDHEN and SYDVKM. The CDR3 reads CASSFSVPGELFF. As DNA, the CDR3 is TGTGCCAGCAGTTTTTCAGTTCCCGGGGAGCTGTTTTTT.

This chain uses TRBV11-2 with TRBJ1-4; D not resolved. Germline V gives CDR1 SGHAT, CDR2 FQNNGV. V lost 4 bases, J lost 8 bases, and 8 bases lay in between. There are 12 residues in the CDR3. The CDR3 protein is CASSSGREKLFF. The CDR3 nucleotides read TGTGCCAGCAGCTCCGGTCGGGAAAAACTGTTTTTT. Drawing the rest from reference TRBV11-2 and TRBJ1-4, the complete variable domain is EAGVAQSPRYKIIEKRQSVAFWCNPISGHATLYWYQQILGQGPKLLIQFQNNGVVDDSQLPKDRFSAERLKGVDSTLKIQPAKLEDSAVYLCASSSGREKLFFGSGTQLSVL.

The chain recombines TRBV27 with TRBJ2-3; TRBD1 or TRBD2 may be the D gene (7 bases each). The CDR3 is 14 amino acids. The V gene's germline CDR1 is MNHEY and CDR2 SMNVEV (reference sequence). The germline V and J ends were trimmed by 4 bases and 3 bases, with 11 bases remaining between them. The DNA for the CDR3 is TGTGCCAGCAGTTGGCAGGGGGGGACAGATACGCAGTATTTT. It encodes CASSWQGGTDTQYF.

The chain combines TRBV30 with TRBJ2-1; D is tentatively TRBD1 or TRBD2 (5 bases each). The CDR3 sequence is 14 residues long. With 0 bases removed from V and 7 bases from J, the gap between germline ends came to 13 bases. From germline, CDR1 is GTSNPN and CDR2 SVGIG (reference sequence). The CDR3 here is CAWSVGDLVNEQFF. The CDR3 DNA reads as TGTGCCTGGAGTGTGGGGGACCTTGTAAATGAGCAGTTCTTC.

The V and J genes are TRBV19 and TRBJ1-5, with 11 bases matching TRBD1. The germline V gene encodes CDR1 LNHDA and CDR2 SQIVND (reference sequence). The CDR3 sequence is 14 residues long. V dropped 5 bases and J dropped 7; count of bases not matched to a gene: 4. CDR3 bases: TGTGCCAGTAGTTGGACAGGGGGCGGCCAGCCCCAGCATTTT. Its protein is CASSWTGGGQPQHF.

The chain couples TRBV11-2 to TRBJ2-2; D is undetermined. The CDR3 has 14 residues. Trimming shortened V by 0 bases and J by 6 bases, and 8 bases separated the two germline ends. Germline CDR1 reads SGHAT; CDR2 reads FQNNGV. As DNA, the CDR3 is TGTGCCAGCAGCTTAGATCTTCACCCCGGGGAGCTGTTTTTT. This translates into CASSLDLHPGELFF.

The chain uses TRBV10-3 and TRBJ2-1, with D tentatively TRBD2 (5 bases). V was clipped by 8 bases and J by 5 bases, with 13 bases between them. The CDR3 sequence is 13 residues long. The germline V gene encodes CDR1 ENHRY and CDR2 SYGVKD. Written as DNA, the CDR3 is TGTGCCATCGGACTCCCGGGTAACAATGAGCAGTTCTTC. This sequence encodes CAIGLPGNNEQFF.

The chain uses TRBV19 and TRBJ2-5; no clear D. The germline V gene has CDR1 LNHDA and CDR2 SQIVND (reference sequence). The CDR3 covers 12 residues. V dropped 5 bases and J dropped 9 bases, with 13 bases sitting between them. The CDR3 nucleotides read TGTGCCAGTAGTCCCTCTGACACGGCCCAGTACTTC. It encodes CASSPSDTAQYF.